This T cell receptor beta chain was identified during a study of T cells in Graves' hyperthyroidism and ophthalmopathy. About the research overall: Peripheral blood was collected at initial diagnosis, before any treatment.

CDR1 is SGHVS, CDR2 FQNEAQ, per germline. This CDR3 spans 12 amino acids. V gave up 6 bases and J gave up 3 bases, with 8 bases separating them. Notes on the study in general: Separating ophthalmopathy from stable hyperthyroidism was achieved by a 13 V-J model.

On this clonotype itself: Antigen specificity is unknown.

RNA transcripts served as the template for amplifying TCR beta CDR3 regions. TCR CDR3 regions were first amplified by RT-PCR with HTBI primers. TCRdb passed the multiplex PCR reads through MiXCR, listing each CDR3 protein once. This table holds fewer than 600,000 distinct CDR3 sequences, approximately 15% found once. Researchers defined stable Graves' hyperthyroidism as no ophthalmopathy progression within 18 months. Newly diagnosed hyperthyroidism, duration under 2 months, in patients aged 18 to 65. The rearrangement joins TRBV7-8 to TRBJ1-1, with D possibly matching TRBD1 (6 bases). The TCR was taken from a woman in her forties with Graves' hyperthyroidism. The sequenced sample consisted of blood. DNA of the CDR3: TGTGCCAGCAGATCAGGGGACACTGAAGCTTTCTTT. Encoded protein: CASRSGDTEAFF.